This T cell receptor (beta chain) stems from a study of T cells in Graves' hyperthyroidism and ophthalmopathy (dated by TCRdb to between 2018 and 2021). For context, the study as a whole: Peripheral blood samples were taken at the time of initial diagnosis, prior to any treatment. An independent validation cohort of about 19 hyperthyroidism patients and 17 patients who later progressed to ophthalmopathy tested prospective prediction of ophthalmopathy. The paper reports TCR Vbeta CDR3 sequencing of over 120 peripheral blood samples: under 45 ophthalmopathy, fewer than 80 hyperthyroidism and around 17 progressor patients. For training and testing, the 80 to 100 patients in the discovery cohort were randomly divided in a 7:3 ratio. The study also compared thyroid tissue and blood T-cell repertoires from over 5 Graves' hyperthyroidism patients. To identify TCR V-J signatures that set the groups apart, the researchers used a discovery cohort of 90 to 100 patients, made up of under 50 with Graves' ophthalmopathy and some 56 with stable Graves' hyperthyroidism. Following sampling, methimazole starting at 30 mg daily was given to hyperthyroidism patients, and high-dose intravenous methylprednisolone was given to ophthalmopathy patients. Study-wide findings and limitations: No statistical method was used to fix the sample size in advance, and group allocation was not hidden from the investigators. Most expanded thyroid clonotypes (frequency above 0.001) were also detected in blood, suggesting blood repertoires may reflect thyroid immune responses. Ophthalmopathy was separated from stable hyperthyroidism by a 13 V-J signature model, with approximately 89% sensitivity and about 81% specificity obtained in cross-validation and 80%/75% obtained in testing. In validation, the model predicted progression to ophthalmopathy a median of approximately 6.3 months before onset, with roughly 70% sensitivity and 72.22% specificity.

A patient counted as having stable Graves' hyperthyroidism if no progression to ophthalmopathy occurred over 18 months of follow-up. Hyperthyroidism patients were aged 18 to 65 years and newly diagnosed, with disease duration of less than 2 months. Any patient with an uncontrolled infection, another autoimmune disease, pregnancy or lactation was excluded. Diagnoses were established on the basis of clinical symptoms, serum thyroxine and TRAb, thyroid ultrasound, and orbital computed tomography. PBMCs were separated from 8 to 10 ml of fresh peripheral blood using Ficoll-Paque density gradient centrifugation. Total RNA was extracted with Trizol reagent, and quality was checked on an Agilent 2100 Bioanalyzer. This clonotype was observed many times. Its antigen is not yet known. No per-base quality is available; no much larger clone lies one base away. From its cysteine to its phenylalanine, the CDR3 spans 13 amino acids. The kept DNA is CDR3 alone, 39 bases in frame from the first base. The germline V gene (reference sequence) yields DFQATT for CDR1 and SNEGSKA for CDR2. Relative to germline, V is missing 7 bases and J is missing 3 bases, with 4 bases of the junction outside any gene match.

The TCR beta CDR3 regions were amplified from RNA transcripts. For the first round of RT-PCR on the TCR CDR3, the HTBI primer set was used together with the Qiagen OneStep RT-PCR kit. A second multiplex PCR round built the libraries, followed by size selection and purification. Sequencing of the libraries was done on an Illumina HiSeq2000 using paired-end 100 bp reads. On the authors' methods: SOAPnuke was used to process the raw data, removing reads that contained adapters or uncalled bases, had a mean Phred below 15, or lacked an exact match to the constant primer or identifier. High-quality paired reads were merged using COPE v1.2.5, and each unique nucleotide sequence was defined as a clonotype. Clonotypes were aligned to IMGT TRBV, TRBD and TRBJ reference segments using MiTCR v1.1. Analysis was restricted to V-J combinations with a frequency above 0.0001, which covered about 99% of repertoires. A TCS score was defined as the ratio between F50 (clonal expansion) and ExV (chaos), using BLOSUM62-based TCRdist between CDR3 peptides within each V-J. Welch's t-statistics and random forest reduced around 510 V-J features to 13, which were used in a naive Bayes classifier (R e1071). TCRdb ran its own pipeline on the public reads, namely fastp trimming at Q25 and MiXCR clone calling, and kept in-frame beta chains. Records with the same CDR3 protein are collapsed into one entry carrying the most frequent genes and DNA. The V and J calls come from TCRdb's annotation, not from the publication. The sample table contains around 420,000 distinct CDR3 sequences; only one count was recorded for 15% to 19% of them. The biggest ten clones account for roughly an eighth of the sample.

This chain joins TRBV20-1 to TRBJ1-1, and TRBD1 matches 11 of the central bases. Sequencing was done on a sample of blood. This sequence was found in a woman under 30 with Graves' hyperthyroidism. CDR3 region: CSVQGQGDTEAFF. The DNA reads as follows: TGCAGTGTACAGGGACAGGGGGACACTGAAGCTTTCTTT.